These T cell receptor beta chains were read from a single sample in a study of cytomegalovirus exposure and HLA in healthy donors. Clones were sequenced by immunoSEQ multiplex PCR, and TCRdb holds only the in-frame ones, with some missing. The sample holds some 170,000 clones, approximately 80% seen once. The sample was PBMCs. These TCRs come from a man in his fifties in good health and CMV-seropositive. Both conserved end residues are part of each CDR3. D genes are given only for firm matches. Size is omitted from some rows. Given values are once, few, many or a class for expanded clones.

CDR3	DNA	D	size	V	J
CASSRTGENTEAFF	TGTGCCAGTAGTCGGACAGGGGAGAACACTGAAGCTTTCTTT	TRBD1	few	TRBV19	TRBJ1-1
CASSLVTSGNQETQYF	TGTGCCAGCAGCTTGGTCACTAGCGGGAACCAAGAGACCCAGTACTTC	TRBD2	NA	TRBV5-6	TRBJ2-5
CASSNSALGLAGRSITNTGELFF	TGTGCCAGCAGCAACTCAGCATTGGGACTAGCGGGGCGATCAATCACGAACACCGGGGAGCTGTTTTTT	NA	once	TRBV21-1	TRBJ2-2
CASSPGTSGRLRQFF	TGTGCCAGCAGCCCCGGGACTAGCGGGAGGTTGAGGCAGTTCTTC	TRBD2	NA	TRBV7-2	TRBJ2-1
CASSPTVGSNTEAFF	TGTGCCAGCAGCCCCACAGTGGGCTCGAACACTGAAGCTTTCTTT	NA	NA	TRBV7-2	TRBJ1-1
CASSLVWTSGPGELFF	TGTGCCAGCAGCTTAGTTTGGACTAGCGGGCCCGGGGAGCTGTTTTTT	TRBD2	NA	TRBV7-9	TRBJ2-2
CASSEISGGTYEQYF	TGTGCCAGCAGTGAAATCAGCGGGGGTACCTACGAGCAGTACTTC	TRBD2	few	TRBV6-1	TRBJ2-7
CASSGQGQESEKLFF	TGCGCCAGCAGCGGACAGGGCCAAGAGAGTGAAAAACTGTTTTTT	TRBD1	NA	TRBV5-1	TRBJ1-4
CASSLRGSDTDTQYF	TGTGCCAGCAGCTTACGGGGGTCTGATACAGATACGCAGTATTTT	NA	NA	TRBV7-2	TRBJ2-3
CASTTGSNTDTQYF	TGTGCCAGCACCACCGGGTCGAACACAGATACGCAGTATTTT	NA	NA	TRBV6-6	TRBJ2-3
CASSRRGPGVEQFF	TGTGCCAGCAGCCGGAGGGGCCCGGGGGTTGAGCAGTTCTTC	NA	NA	TRBV5-6	TRBJ2-1
CAGLLVSDTQYF	TGTGCCGGATTACTAGTCTCGGATACGCAGTATTTT	NA	NA	TRBV30	TRBJ2-3
CASSLAGIYNEQFF	TGTGCCAGCAGCTTGGCGGGGATCTACAATGAGCAGTTCTTC	NA	NA	TRBV7-2	TRBJ2-1
CASLRDRGTLDTEAFF	TGTGCCAGCCTCCGGGACAGGGGGACTCTGGACACTGAAGCTTTCTTT	TRBD1	NA	TRBV7-8	TRBJ1-1
CASRPTGGGYGYTF	TGTGCCAGCAGACCTACTGGGGGGGGCTATGGCTACACCTTC	NA	NA	TRBV14	TRBJ1-2
CASSLSPGQGVDYGYTF	TGTGCCAGCAGCTTATCCCCGGGACAGGGGGTCGACTATGGCTACACCTTC	TRBD1	NA	TRBV7-3	TRBJ1-2
CSVESRDSNEKLFF	TGCAGCGTTGAATCCCGGGACAGTAATGAAAAACTGTTTTTT	TRBD1	NA	TRBV29-1	TRBJ1-4
CSVGTSRTGELFF	TGCAGCGTAGGGACTAGTCGAACCGGGGAGCTGTTTTTT	TRBD2	NA	TRBV29-1	TRBJ2-2
CASSFSGTGGTYEQYF	TGTGCCAGCAGTTTCTCCGGGACAGGGGGCACCTACGAGCAGTACTTC	TRBD1	NA	TRBV6-5	TRBJ2-7
CASSYASRDNSYEQYF	TGTGCCAGCAGTTACGCTAGTCGGGACAACTCCTACGAGCAGTACTTC	NA	NA	TRBV6-6	TRBJ2-7
CASSNTRDRASGYTF	TGTGCCAGCAGTAACACCCGGGACAGGGCCAGCGGCTACACCTTC	TRBD1	NA	TRBV6-5	TRBJ1-2
CASSSLAGGYEQYF	TGTGCCAGCAGCTCACTAGCGGGGGGCTACGAGCAGTACTTC	TRBD2	NA	TRBV7-2	TRBJ2-7
CASSPPGQGMALHF	TGTGCCAGCAGCCCACCGGGACAGGGTATGGCCCTCCACTTT	TRBD1	NA	TRBV7-9	TRBJ1-6
CVSTMTGPEGYTF	TGTGTCAGTACAATGACAGGGCCTGAAGGCTACACCTTC	TRBD1	NA	TRBV19	TRBJ1-2
CASSLYSSYNEQFF	TGTGCCAGCAGCTTATATAGCTCCTACAATGAGCAGTTCTTC	NA	NA	TRBV11-2	TRBJ2-1
CASSSRGDTTSSYNSPLHF	TGTGCCAGTAGTTCCCGGGGAGACACGACTAGCTCCTATAATTCACCCCTCCACTTT	NA	few	TRBV19	TRBJ1-6
CASSPRPEGIEAFF	TGTGCCAGCTCACCACGACCGGAGGGTATTGAAGCTTTCTTT	NA	NA	TRBV18	TRBJ1-1
CASSPTRDSTGELFF	TGTGCCAGCTCACCAACCAGGGATAGCACCGGGGAGCTGTTTTTT	NA	few	TRBV18	TRBJ2-2
CAMSGVSGANVLTF	TGTGCCATGTCCGGGGTCTCTGGGGCCAACGTCCTGACTTTC	NA	NA	TRBV10-3	TRBJ2-6
CASSPPWPRNDYEQYF	TGCGCCAGCAGCCCCCCATGGCCCCGAAACGATTACGAGCAGTACTTC	NA	NA	TRBV4-3	TRBJ2-7
CASSLSAVAGAYEQYF	TGTGCCAGCAGCTTAAGTGCTGTAGCGGGGGCATACGAGCAGTACTTC	TRBD2	NA	TRBV11-1	TRBJ2-7
CASSSTGPNQHF	TGTGCCAGCAGTTCGACAGGGCCAAATCAGCATTTT	TRBD1	once	TRBV28	TRBJ1-5
CASSPVATNEKLFF	TGTGCCAGCTCACCCGTTGCAACTAATGAAAAACTGTTTTTT	NA	NA	TRBV18	TRBJ1-4
CAWDRGRYNEQFF	TGTGCCTGGGACAGGGGGCGATACAATGAGCAGTTCTTC	TRBD1	NA	TRBV30	TRBJ2-1
CASSYGQGAYEQYF	TGTGCCAGCAGTTACGGACAGGGGGCTTACGAGCAGTACTTC	TRBD1	NA	TRBV6-5	TRBJ2-7
CASSPAGQGTYEQYF	TGCGCCAGCAGCCCAGCGGGGCAGGGAACTTACGAGCAGTACTTC	TRBD2	NA	TRBV4-1	TRBJ2-7
CSVVEVGETQYF	TGCAGCGTTGTTGAGGTTGGTGAGACCCAGTACTTC	NA	NA	TRBV29-1	TRBJ2-5
CASSSEDREFYGYTF	TGTGCCAGTAGTTCGGAGGACAGGGAGTTTTATGGCTACACCTTC	TRBD1	NA	TRBV19	TRBJ1-2
CASSFEYRSDTQYF	TGTGCCAGCAGCTTTGAGTACCGATCGGATACGCAGTATTTT	NA	few	TRBV11-2	TRBJ2-3
CASSPGQGNNSPLHF	TGTGCCAGCTCACCAGGACAGGGGAATAATTCACCCCTCCACTTT	TRBD1	NA	TRBV18	TRBJ1-6
CASSLWGGAETQYF	TGTGCCAGCAGCTTATGGGGGGGGGCAGAGACCCAGTACTTC	NA	NA	TRBV7-2	TRBJ2-5
CASSYSPGLDTEAFF	TGTGCCAGCAGTTACTCTCCAGGACTGGACACTGAAGCTTTCTTT	NA	NA	TRBV6-5	TRBJ1-1
CASSSPHYGDTQYF	TGTGCCAGCAGCTCCCCCCACTATGGAGATACGCAGTATTTT	NA	NA	TRBV27	TRBJ2-3
CASSRGVGTDTQYF	TGTGCCAGCAGCAGGGGCGTTGGCACAGATACGCAGTATTTT	NA	NA	TRBV7-2	TRBJ2-3
CASSSLRGGELFF	TGTGCCAGCAGTTCCCTACGGGGCGGGGAGCTGTTTTTT	NA	NA	TRBV27	TRBJ2-2
CAIRSDRGENNEQFF	TGTGCCATCAGATCAGACAGGGGCGAAAACAATGAGCAGTTCTTC	TRBD1	NA	TRBV10-3	TRBJ2-1
CASSRSQGATDTQYF	TGCGCCAGCAGCCGAAGCCAGGGGGCGACAGATACGCAGTATTTT	TRBD1	few	TRBV5-1	TRBJ2-3
CASIEYRGRGYTF	TGTGCCAGCATCGAGTACAGGGGAAGGGGCTACACCTTC	TRBD1	once	TRBV28	TRBJ1-2
CASSLGPGWGNTIYF	TGTGCCAGCAGCTTGGGCCCAGGGTGGGGAAACACCATATATTTT	NA	NA	TRBV5-6	TRBJ1-3
CASSFSERRAEAFF	TGTGCCAGCAGTTTCTCCGAACGACGGGCTGAAGCTTTCTTT	NA	NA	TRBV27	TRBJ1-1
CASSLPGETDTQYF	TGTGCCAGCAGTTTACCCGGGGAAACAGATACGCAGTATTTT	NA	NA	TRBV28	TRBJ2-3
CSARGSTEAFF	TGCAGTGCTAGAGGGAGTACTGAAGCTTTCTTT	NA	NA	TRBV20-1	TRBJ1-1
CASSSSVVAGAFETQYF	TGTGCCAGCAGCTCATCGGTGGTAGCGGGAGCTTTCGAGACCCAGTACTTC	TRBD2	NA	TRBV7-9	TRBJ2-5
CASSYVAGTGGTDTQYF	TGTGCCAGCAGCTACGTCGCGGGGACAGGGGGCACAGATACGCAGTATTTT	TRBD1	NA	TRBV11-2	TRBJ2-3
CASSSGARGWDTEAFF	TGCGCCAGCAGCTCAGGGGCCAGGGGGTGGGACACTGAAGCTTTCTTT	TRBD1	NA	TRBV5-1	TRBJ1-1
CSAANYGYTF	TGCAGTGCCGCTAATTATGGCTACACCTTC	NA	NA	TRBV20-1	TRBJ1-2
CASSFDSYLNEQFF	TGTGCCAGCAGTTTCGACAGTTACCTGAATGAGCAGTTCTTC	NA	few	TRBV6-6	TRBJ2-1